These 30 T cell receptor beta chains originate from one sample sequenced in a study of T cell repertoires in cytomegalovirus infection. MiXCR, applied by TCRdb to the reads, yields one record per CDR3 protein. The sample lists roughly 990,000 distinct CDR3 sequences, approximately 32% occurring once. Antigens of these TCRs are unknown. The input for sequencing was cultured CD8+ T cells from PBMCs, taken from culture after CMV antigen stimulation. Source of these receptors: a human donor in good health (CMV status not recorded). Some clones in this sample may be carry-over from other donors' samples.

CDR3 in amino acids: CASSFSPSHQPQHF. As DNA, the CDR3 is TGTGCCAGCAGTTTTTCCCCCAGTCATCAGCCCCAGCATTTT. This chain links TRBV27 with TRBJ1-5, with D unclear. The germline gives CDR1 MNHEY, CDR2 SMNVEV (reference sequence). The CDR3 extends over 14 amino acids. The V end lost 3 bases, the J end lost 5 bases, and 11 bases lay between the germline ends.

This clonotype occurred a few times. This rearrangement joins TRBV6-2 or TRBV6-3 to TRBJ2-3, with 10 positions matching TRBD1. This CDR3 comprises 15 residues. Germline V CDR1 and CDR2: MNHEY, SVGEGT. With 6 bases clipped from V and 3 bases from J, the junction kept 6 bases outside the gene matches. CDR3 region: CASSWGTGATDTQYF. For the CDR3, the DNA is TGTGCCAGCAGCTGGGGGACAGGGGCTACAGATACGCAGTATTTT.

The chain employs TRBV28 and TRBJ2-1, with D maybe TRBD1 (6 bases). V lost 6 bases, J lost 6 bases, and 27 bases lay in between. Germline V gives CDR1 MDHEN, CDR2 SYDVKM. The CDR3 is 18 amino acids. The DNA for the CDR3 is TGTGCCAGCAGCTTTAGGGGGTATAAGGGGCGCTGGGTCAATGAGCAGTTCTTC. Translating gives CASSFRGYKGRWVNEQFF.

This clonotype was observed a few times. The gene calls are TRBV7-9 and TRBJ2-5; a weak D match, TRBD2 (5 bases). The V gene's germline CDR1 is SEHNR and CDR2 FQNEAQ (reference sequence). This CDR3 spans 15 amino acids. V was clipped by 4 bases and J by 7 bases, with 19 bases between them. DNA of the CDR3: TGTGCCAGCAGCTCCCCGTGGGAGTCCCCCTTGACCCAGTACTTC. Translated, it gives CASSSPWESPLTQYF.

The rearrangement uses TRBV7-2 and TRBJ1-2; 7 bases are shared with TRBD1. V dropped 4 bases and J dropped 12; count of bases not matched to a gene: 11. The V gene's germline CDR1 is SGHTA and CDR2 FQGNSA. This CDR3 region has 13 residues. The CDR3 DNA follows: TGTGCCAGCAGCTCCCCCGACAGGGTCGGCCACACCTTC. Amino acids: CASSSPDRVGHTF.

This clonotype was detected a few times. The chain links TRBV15 to TRBJ2-3; D might be TRBD2 (5 bases). This CDR3 has 16 amino acids. In germline, CDR1 is LNHNV, CDR2 YYDKDF (reference sequence). Trimming shortened V by 0 bases and J by 0 bases, and 10 bases separated the two germline ends. In nucleotides, the CDR3 is TGTGCCACCAGCAGAGAGGACTTCGCTAGCACAGATACGCAGTATTTT. It specifies CATSREDFASTDTQYF.

As to this clonotype: This may arise from a read error, as a much more abundant clone is one base away. The chain couples TRBV7-2 to TRBJ2-7, with a tentative D call TRBD1 (5 bases). Per the germline V gene, CDR1 is SGHTA and CDR2 is FQGNSA. The CDR3 runs to 16 residues. CDR3 in DNA: TGTGCCAGCAGCTTAGATATACAGGCCCCTACCTACGGGCAGTACGTC. Protein: CASSLDIQAPTYGQYV.

V and J are TRBV7-9 and TRBJ2-7, with D maybe TRBD1 (5 bases). CDR1 SEHNR and CDR2 FQNEAQ come from the germline V gene (reference sequence). CDR3 size: 16 residues. Trimming took off 1 base at V and 3 bases at J, with 16 bases between the two ends. Here the CDR3 reads CASSLVRRQHDYEQYF. CDR3 nucleotide sequence: TGTGCCAGCAGCTTAGTCAGAAGACAGCATGACTACGAGCAGTACTTC.

In regard to this clonotype: An end of the junction does not agree with germline; a read error may underlie this. V usage is TRBV4-1 and J usage is TRBJ2-2; maybe TRBD2 (6 bases). The V gene's germline CDR1 is MGHRA and CDR2 YSYEKL. The CDR3 length is 18 residues. The CDR3 DNA reads TGTGCCAGCAGCCCAAGTGATGGGGAGGAAGCCAACACCGGGGAGCTGTTTTTT. Its protein product is CASSPSDGEEANTGELFF.

This chain connects TRBV12-3 or TRBV12-4 to TRBJ1-3; D is possibly TRBD1 (6 bases). The V end lost 2 bases, the J end lost 0 bases, and 14 bases lay between the germline ends. The CDR3 loop spans 17 amino acids. In DNA form, the CDR3 reads TGTGCCAGCAGTTTAATTTCCGACAGGCTCTCTGGAAACACCATATATTTT. As protein: CASSLISDRLSGNTIYF.

This clonotype was seen repeatedly, ten times or more. The V and J genes are TRBV19 and TRBJ1-1; D is undetermined. This CDR3 has 13 residues. Germline V lookup: CDR1 LNHDA, CDR2 SQIVND (reference sequence). Trimming took 1 base from V and 0 from J, leaving 3 bases between them. In nucleotides, the CDR3 is TGTGCCAGTAGTATAGCAGTGAACACTGAAGCTTTCTTT. Amino acids: CASSIAVNTEAFF.

This clonotype was seen a handful of times. The chain links TRBV6-1 to TRBJ2-3, with D unresolved. V was shortened by 3 bases and J by 0 bases, with 13 bases between the two germline ends. The CDR3 runs 16 residues. Germline assignment: CDR1 MNHNS and CDR2 SASEGT. CDR3 in DNA: TGTGCCAGCAGTGATTGGGTTCCGGCTAGCACAGATACGCAGTATTTT. Its translation: CASSDWVPASTDTQYF.

This rearrangement joins TRBV28 to TRBJ2-5; 7 nucleotides align to TRBD1. CDR3 length: 15 amino acids. V lost 4 bases, J lost 5 bases, and 10 bases stayed unmatched. Germline-derived CDR1 and CDR2 are MDHEN and SYDVKM. The DNA of the CDR3 is TGTGCCAGCAGTTACGCGCAGGGGGATTGGGAGACCCAGTACTTC. It is translated as CASSYAQGDWETQYF.

This clonotype was counted only a few times. J is TRBJ2-1 and V is TRBV15; the match to TRBD2 covers 7 bases. V was clipped by 1 base and J by 8 bases; unmatched bases: 17. This CDR3 has 18 residues. Germline values: CDR1 LNHNV, CDR2 YYDKDF (reference sequence). In nucleotides, the CDR3 is TGTGCCACCAGCAGAGCCCTCAGGGAGGGTATTCTTAGGGATGAGCAGTTCTTC. It codes for CATSRALREGILRDEQFF.

The chain recombines TRBV4-3 with TRBJ2-5; 12 nucleotides align to TRBD2. Germline loops: CDR1 LGHNA, CDR2 YSLEER. The V and J ends lost 3 bases and 0 bases, in that order; junction bases with no gene match: 5. The CDR3 covers 17 residues. CDR3 region: CASSHKLAGGYQETQYF. For the CDR3, the DNA is TGCGCCAGCAGCCATAAACTAGCGGGGGGCTACCAAGAGACCCAGTACTTC.

This clonotype was picked up a small number of times. The chain's CDR3 is CASSQDREGATNYGYTF. The CDR3 nucleotides are TGTGCCAGCAGCCAAGACCGTGAAGGCGCAACTAACTATGGCTACACCTTC. The chain combines TRBV4-2 with TRBJ1-2; D is unclear. The CDR3 runs 17 residues. Germline CDR1 reads LGHNA; CDR2 reads YNFKEQ. Trimming took off 0 bases at V and 0 bases at J, with 14 bases between the two ends.

A remark on this clonotype: A read error may be the cause here, since a much bigger clone is one base away. This chain uses TRBV7-2 with TRBJ1-2; no clear D gene. Germline V gives CDR1 SGHTA, CDR2 FQGNSA. V was pared by 1 base and J by 8 bases, with 17 bases between. This CDR3 is built from 15 residues. CDR3 coding DNA: TGTGCCAGCAGCTTAGGACGGTGGGGAGGAGGGGGCTACACCTTC. As protein: CASSLGRWGGGGYTF.

This clonotype was picked up a small number of times. The chain combines TRBV3-1 with TRBJ2-1; 12 bases fit TRBD2. Germline loops: CDR1 LGHDT, CDR2 YNNKEL (reference sequence). The ends lost 4 bases at V and 15 bases at J; junction bases unmatched: 10. The CDR3 spans 14 residues. Here the CDR3 reads CASSPEGLAGRGFF. The CDR3, as DNA: TGTGCCAGCAGCCCCGAAGGACTAGCGGGGCGGGGGTTCTTC.

J is TRBJ2-7 and V is TRBV5-4; no clear D gene. The CDR3 has 15 residues. Germline V lookup: CDR1 SGHNT, CDR2 YYREEE (reference sequence). V lost 0 bases and J 2 bases, leaving 12 bases between the germline ends. As DNA, the CDR3 is TGTGCCAGCAGCTTGGGAGACGTTGGCGCCTACGAGCAGTACTTC. Its protein product is CASSLGDVGAYEQYF.

The chain has TRBV5-4 and TRBJ2-2; 10 positions agree with TRBD1. Germline V gene lookup returns CDR1 SGHNT and CDR2 YYREEE (reference sequence). Trimming at V came to 0 bases and at J to 4 bases, leaving 3 bases not matched to a gene. This CDR3 has 16 amino acids. The CDR3 DNA reads TGTGCCAGCAGCTTGGATGGGACAGGGGCCACCGGGGAGCTGTTTTTT. This encodes CASSLDGTGATGELFF.

This chain connects TRBV24-1 to TRBJ1-4, with D possibly matching TRBD1 (5 bases). V lost 7 bases and J 8 bases, leaving 19 bases between the germline ends. The V gene's germline CDR1 is KGHDR and CDR2 SFDVKD. This CDR3 comprises 15 residues. CDR3 sequence: CATSPMGPQSEKLFF. The CDR3 DNA is TGTGCCACCAGCCCGATGGGGCCCCAGTCCGAAAAACTGTTTTTT.

The chain carries TRBV24-1 and TRBJ2-7; TRBD2 is a possible D gene (6 bases). The CDR3 covers 15 residues. V lost 1 base and J lost 6, with 15 bases in between. The germline CDR1 and CDR2 sequences are KGHDR and SFDVKD. The DNA for the CDR3 is TGTGCCACCAGTGATTTAAGGAGGGCCGGCGGCGAGCAGTACTTC. It yields the protein CATSDLRRAGGEQYF.

About this clonotype: It may be a read error: a sequence one base away is much more abundant. J is TRBJ2-1 and V is TRBV7-8; no firm D call. CDR3 length equals 17 residues. From germline, CDR1 is SGHVS and CDR2 FQNEAQ. For the CDR3, the DNA is TGTGTCAGCAGCTTAGTTCCGACTCCGAGCTCCTACAATGAGCAGTTCTTC. This encodes CVSSLVPTPSSYNEQFF.

Many counts were recorded for this clonotype. This rearrangement joins TRBV29-1 to TRBJ1-1; 7 bases match TRBD1. J lost 6 bases, V lost 3 bases, and 7 bases had no gene match. Germline V gives CDR1 SQVTM, CDR2 ANQGSEA. The CDR3 has 13 residues. CDR3 coding DNA: TGCAGCGTTGAGACAGGGTCACTTTCTGAAGCTTTCTTT. It encodes CSVETGSLSEAFF. The variable domain in full, completed from reference TRBV29-1 and TRBJ1-1, reads SAVISQKPSRDICQRGTSLTIQCQVDSQVTMMFWYRQQPGQSLTLIATANQGSEATYESGFVIDKFPISRPNLTFSTLTVSNMSPEDSSIYLCSVETGSLSEAFFGQGTRLTVV.

This chain connects TRBV14 to TRBJ1-2; D is perhaps TRBD1 (6 bases). The CDR3 is 14 amino acids. CDR1 and CDR2 (germline): SGHDN, FVKESK. V lost 1 base and J lost 7, with 13 bases in between. CDR3 sequence reads: CASSQVGTGPGYTF. In DNA, the CDR3 is TGTGCCAGCAGCCAAGTTGGAACAGGGCCTGGCTACACCTTC.

The J gene is TRBJ1-2, the V gene TRBV20-1; 7 nucleotides match TRBD1. The junction had 8 bases not matched to a gene; V was cut back by 6 bases and J by 4 bases. CDR1 DFQATT and CDR2 SNEGSKA come from the germline V gene (reference sequence). CDR3 length: 13 amino acids. The CDR3 protein is CSAPETGSYGYTF. The CDR3 bases are TGCAGTGCGCCGGAGACAGGGAGCTATGGCTACACCTTC.

There are a few counts of this clonotype. The V and J genes are TRBV5-4 and TRBJ2-7, with 9 nucleotides matching TRBD2. J was trimmed by 5 bases and V by 0 bases; bases with no gene match: 3. CDR3 length equals 14 residues. CDR1 and CDR2 (germline): SGHNT, YYREEE (reference sequence). CDR3 residues: CASSLVAGANEQYF. Written as DNA, the CDR3 is TGTGCCAGCAGCTTGGTAGCGGGGGCGAACGAGCAGTACTTC. Variable domain in full (rest from reference TRBV5-4 and TRBJ2-7): ETGVTQSPTHLIKTRGQQVTLRCSSQSGHNTVSWYQQALGQGPQFIFQYYREEENGRGNFPPRFSGLQFPNYSSELNVNALELDDSALYLCASSLVAGANEQYFGPGTRLTVT.

V is TRBV6-2 or TRBV6-3 and J is TRBJ2-1, with D perhaps TRBD1 (5 bases). The CDR3 has 18 amino acids. The germline V and J ends were trimmed by 4 bases and 0 bases, with 19 bases remaining between them. Germline V gene lookup returns CDR1 MNHEY and CDR2 SVGEGT. The CDR3 nucleotides are TGTGCCAGCAGTTCCCCGCGACAGACCAACAGCTCCTACAATGAGCAGTTCTTC. Residues: CASSSPRQTNSSYNEQFF.

The rearrangement uses TRBV6-5 and TRBJ1-4, with unresolved D. Trimming pared 0 bases from V and 6 bases from J, leaving 17 bases between. Germline V gives CDR1 MNHEY, CDR2 SVGAGI. The CDR3 loop spans 17 amino acids. The CDR3 is CASSYSFVGGRDEKLFF. The CDR3, as DNA: TGTGCCAGCAGTTACTCGTTTGTGGGAGGTCGGGATGAAAAACTGTTTTTT.

The chain employs TRBV18 and TRBJ2-2; unclear D gene. The CDR3 runs to 16 residues. The V end was cut by 1 base, the J end by 3 bases, with 12 bases between. From germline, CDR1 is KGHSH and CDR2 LQKENI. This chain's CDR3 is CASSPRLLRDTGELFF. The DNA of the CDR3 is TGTGCCAGCTCACCACGGCTGCTGCGAGACACCGGGGAGCTGTTTTTT.